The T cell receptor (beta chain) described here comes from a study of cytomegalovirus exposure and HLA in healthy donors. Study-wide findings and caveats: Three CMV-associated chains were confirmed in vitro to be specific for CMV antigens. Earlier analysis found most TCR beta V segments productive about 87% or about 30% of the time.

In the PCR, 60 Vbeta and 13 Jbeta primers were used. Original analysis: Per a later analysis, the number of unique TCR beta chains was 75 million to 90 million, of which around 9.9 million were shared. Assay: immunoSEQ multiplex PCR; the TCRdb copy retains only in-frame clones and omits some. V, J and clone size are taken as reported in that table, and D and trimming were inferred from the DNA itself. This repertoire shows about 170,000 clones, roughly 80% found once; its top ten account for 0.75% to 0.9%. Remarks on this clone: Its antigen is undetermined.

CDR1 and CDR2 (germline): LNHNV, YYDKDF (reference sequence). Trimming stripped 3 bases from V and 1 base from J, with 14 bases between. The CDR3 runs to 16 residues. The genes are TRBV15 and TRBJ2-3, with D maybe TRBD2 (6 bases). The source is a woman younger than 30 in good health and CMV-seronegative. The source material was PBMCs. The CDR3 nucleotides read TGTGCCACCAGCAGCGGGGGAGCGGCCGGCACAGATACGCAGTATTTT. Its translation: CATSSGGAAGTDTQYF.